This T cell receptor beta chain was documented in a study of patients and donors after allogeneic stem cell transplantation. Unmatched junction bases numbered 9, after V lost 6 bases and J lost 4 bases. The CDR3 has 15 residues. Germline V lookup: CDR1 MNHEY, CDR2 SMNVEV (reference sequence). MiXCR was run by TCRdb on the RT-PCR reads, yielding one entry per CDR3 protein. Among roughly 960,000 distinct CDR3 sequences listed, about 20% were seen once. The sequence derives from a human donor who was either an allogeneic HSCT recipient or a stem cell or donor lymphocyte infusion donor (not recorded which). It is not recorded whose cells these are; they may come from a transplant donor. The specimen sequenced was blood, either unsorted or a sorted T cell fraction (not recorded which). The V gene is TRBV27, the J gene TRBJ2-7; the match to TRBD2 covers 10 bases. The DNA of the CDR3 is TGTGCCAGCAGAATCAGAGGACTAGCGGATTACGAGCAGTACTTC. This sequence encodes CASRIRGLADYEQYF.